This is a list of T cell receptor beta chains from one sample in a study of metastatic and nonmetastatic thyroid tumors. Through MiXCR, TCRdb re-clonotyped the PCR reads. The sample holds about 13,000 clones, under 25% seen once. Sample: blood. The receptor source for this set is a male donor with papillary thyroid cancer or a benign thyroid nodule (not recorded which). Some clones in this sample may be carry-over from other donors' samples. Both conserved end residues are part of each CDR3. A D gene is named only where the DNA matches it firmly. Only some rows state a clone size, as once, few, many or a class for expanded clones.

d_call	cdr3_length	clone_size	j_call	v_call	cdr3_nt	cdr3_aa
.	13	.	TRBJ2-3	TRBV28	TGTGCCAGCAGTGTTAGTGAGTCAGATACGCAGTATTTT	CASSVSESDTQYF
.	14	few	TRBJ1-6	TRBV28	TGTGCCAGCAGTTCCCTCTCCTATAATTCACCCCTCCACTTT	CASSSLSYNSPLHF
TRBD2	14	few	TRBJ2-7	TRBV6-2/TRBV6-3	TGTGCCAGCGCCATAGCGGGAGGGAGCTACGAGCAGTACTTC	CASAIAGGSYEQYF
TRBD2	15	.	TRBJ2-1	TRBV27	TGTGCCAGCAGTTTACCGGGACTAGACTACAATGAGCAGTTCTTC	CASSLPGLDYNEQFF
.	13	.	TRBJ1-2	TRBV28	TGTGCCAGCAGTTACGGACAGCACTATGGCTACACCTTC	CASSYGQHYGYTF
.	15	.	TRBJ2-7	TRBV6-2/TRBV6-3	TGTGCCAGCAGTCCCTATTCGTCCGGGTCCTACGAGCAGTACTTC	CASSPYSSGSYEQYF
TRBD1	13	few	TRBJ1-2	TRBV12-3/TRBV12-4	TGTGCCAGCAGTTTGGGACAGGCAGGTGGCTACACCTTC	CASSLGQAGGYTF
TRBD1	14	few	TRBJ2-1	TRBV5-1	TGCGCCAGCAGCCAAGGACAGGCATACAATGAGCAGTTCTTC	CASSQGQAYNEQFF
TRBD2	16	medium-sized	TRBJ2-1	TRBV27	TGTGCCAGCAGTTTATCGGCTAGCGGGTCCTACAATGAGCAGTTCTTC	CASSLSASGSYNEQFF
.	13	.	TRBJ2-3	TRBV12-3/TRBV12-4	TGTGCCAGCAGTTGGGTGAGCACAGATACGCAGTATTTT	CASSWVSTDTQYF
.	12	many	TRBJ2-4	TRBV2	TGTGCCAGCGGGGACGGAGCAAACATTCAGTACTTC	CASGDGANIQYF
TRBD1	16	.	TRBJ2-3	TRBV5-1	TGCGCCAGCAGCCCGGAACAGGGGGCGCGATCAGATACGCAGTATTTT	CASSPEQGARSDTQYF
TRBD1	15	few	TRBJ2-1	TRBV28	TGTGCCAGCAGTTTCGGGGACAGGGGTTTCAATGAGCAGTTCTTC	CASSFGDRGFNEQFF
.	14	.	TRBJ1-1	TRBV4-1	TGCGCCAGCAGCCAAGATGCGGGGAACACTGAAGCTTTCTTT	CASSQDAGNTEAFF
TRBD2	12	.	TRBJ2-7	TRBV7-2	TGTGCCAGCAGCCCCGGGGGGTCCGAGCAGTACTTC	CASSPGGSEQYF
.	11	few	TRBJ2-7	TRBV6-1	TGTGCCAGCAGCTTGGTCTACGAGCAGTACTTC	CASSLVYEQYF
TRBD1	16	.	TRBJ2-7	TRBV11-2	TGTGCCAGCAGCCAAACCGGGACAGGGGGCATCTACGAGCAGTACTTC	CASSQTGTGGIYEQYF
TRBD1	15	.	TRBJ1-5	TRBV6-2/TRBV6-3	TGTGCCAGCACCCCAGGTGGGACAGGGGGTCTGCCCCAGCATTTT	CASTPGGTGGLPQHF
.	10	.	TRBJ1-1	TRBV6-5	TGTGCCAGCGGGCGGACTGAAGCTTTCTTT	CASGRTEAFF
TRBD2	14	.	TRBJ2-7	TRBV20-1	TGCAGTGCTAGATCGGGGGGTACGACCTACGAGCAGTACTTC	CSARSGGTTYEQYF
.	13	few	TRBJ1-1	TRBV27	TGTGCCAGCAAAGGGGGGGTTGGCACTGAAGCTTTCTTT	CASKGGVGTEAFF
.	11	few	TRBJ2-1	TRBV2	TGTGCCAGCAGGGCAAACAATGAGCAGTTCTTC	CASRANNEQFF